Listed below are T cell receptor beta chains from one sample, sequenced in a study of shared clonotypes between healthy human individuals. TCRdb's copy holds only in-frame clones and misses some; the assay was immunoSEQ multiplex PCR. The sample has some 1.5 million clones, about 98% seen once. Source material: naive CD4+ T cells sorted from blood. The receptors originated from a man aged 30-40 years in good health. Both conserved end residues are part of each CDR3. D genes are given only for firm matches. Clone sizes are given selectively: once, few, many, or a class where the clone is expanded.

j_call: TRBJ1-2; clone_size: .; d_call: .; cdr3_length: 12; v_call: TRBV29-1; cdr3_aa: CSVPDSDYGYTF; cdr3_nt: TGCAGCGTTCCCGACAGCGACTATGGCTACACCTTC
j_call: TRBJ2-5; clone_size: once; d_call: .; cdr3_length: 14; v_call: TRBV29-1; cdr3_aa: CSVVLHVNGETQYF; cdr3_nt: TGCAGCGTGGTGTTACACGTGAATGGTGAGACCCAGTACTTC
j_call: TRBJ2-1; clone_size: .; d_call: .; cdr3_length: 14; v_call: TRBV7-2; cdr3_aa: CASSLGSWENEQFF; cdr3_nt: TGTGCCAGCAGCTTAGGGTCCTGGGAGAATGAGCAGTTCTTC
j_call: TRBJ2-3; clone_size: .; d_call: .; cdr3_length: 15; v_call: TRBV5-6; cdr3_aa: CASIQAIPSTDTQYF; cdr3_nt: TGTGCCAGCATACAGGCAATTCCTAGCACAGATACGCAGTATTTT
j_call: TRBJ2-1; clone_size: .; d_call: .; cdr3_length: 16; v_call: TRBV6-1; cdr3_aa: CASSEGRGTLYNEQFF; cdr3_nt: TGTGCCAGCAGTGAGGGGCGCGGGACCCTCTACAATGAGCAGTTCTTC
j_call: TRBJ2-7; clone_size: .; d_call: .; cdr3_length: 12; v_call: TRBV6-1; cdr3_aa: CASSLQGSEQYF; cdr3_nt: TGTGCCAGCAGCTTACAGGGTTCCGAGCAGTACTTC
j_call: TRBJ2-7; clone_size: .; d_call: .; cdr3_length: 17; v_call: TRBV27; cdr3_aa: CASSPGVGLAEDYEQYF; cdr3_nt: TGTGCCAGCAGCCCCGGCGTTGGGTTAGCGGAGGACTACGAGCAGTACTTC
j_call: TRBJ2-7; clone_size: once; d_call: TRBD1; cdr3_length: 15; v_call: TRBV7-2; cdr3_aa: CASSPRQGGPYEQYF; cdr3_nt: TGTGCCAGCAGCCCTCGACAGGGCGGCCCCTACGAGCAGTACTTC
j_call: TRBJ2-3; clone_size: .; d_call: .; cdr3_length: 12; v_call: TRBV6-1; cdr3_aa: CASSYRGDTQYF; cdr3_nt: TGTGCCAGCAGTTATAGGGGAGATACGCAGTATTTT
j_call: TRBJ2-5; clone_size: .; d_call: .; cdr3_length: 11; v_call: TRBV30; cdr3_aa: CAWSGRETQYF; cdr3_nt: TGTGCCTGGAGCGGCCGGGAGACCCAGTACTTC
j_call: TRBJ1-2; clone_size: .; d_call: TRBD1; cdr3_length: 13; v_call: TRBV10-3; cdr3_aa: CAITNTGGHGYTF; cdr3_nt: TGTGCCATCACCAACACAGGGGGCCATGGCTACACCTTC
j_call: TRBJ2-7; clone_size: .; d_call: TRBD2; cdr3_length: 14; v_call: TRBV4-3; cdr3_aa: CASSHKAGVGEQYF; cdr3_nt: TGCGCCAGCAGCCACAAAGCGGGAGTAGGGGAGCAGTACTTC
j_call: TRBJ2-1; clone_size: .; d_call: TRBD2; cdr3_length: 18; v_call: TRBV5-1; cdr3_aa: CASSFHATSVSSYNEQFF; cdr3_nt: TGCGCCAGCAGCTTCCATGCGACTAGCGTTAGCTCCTACAATGAGCAGTTCTTC
j_call: TRBJ2-5; clone_size: .; d_call: .; cdr3_length: 12; v_call: TRBV2; cdr3_aa: CASSEFGVSQYF; cdr3_nt: TGTGCCAGCAGTGAATTTGGGGTGAGCCAGTACTTC
j_call: TRBJ2-3; clone_size: .; d_call: .; cdr3_length: 16; v_call: TRBV7-6; cdr3_aa: CASSSRGQSGTDTQYF; cdr3_nt: TGTGCCAGCAGCTCGCGGGGCCAAAGTGGCACAGATACGCAGTATTTT
j_call: TRBJ2-7; clone_size: once; d_call: TRBD2; cdr3_length: 13; v_call: TRBV15; cdr3_aa: CATSRARTREQYF; cdr3_nt: TGTGCCACCAGCAGAGCCCGGACTAGGGAGCAGTACTTC
j_call: TRBJ2-7; clone_size: .; d_call: TRBD1; cdr3_length: 16; v_call: TRBV2; cdr3_aa: CASIGTGGNRSYEQYF; cdr3_nt: TGTGCCAGCATTGGGACAGGGGGAAATCGAAGCTACGAGCAGTACTTC
j_call: TRBJ2-7; clone_size: .; d_call: TRBD2; cdr3_length: 13; v_call: TRBV11-3; cdr3_aa: CASSLDGTTEQYF; cdr3_nt: TGTGCCAGCAGCTTAGACGGGACTACGGAGCAGTACTTC
j_call: TRBJ2-2; clone_size: .; d_call: .; cdr3_length: 15; v_call: TRBV6-1; cdr3_aa: CASNRRDTSTGELFF; cdr3_nt: TGTGCCAGCAACCGAAGGGACACCTCCACCGGGGAGCTGTTTTTT
j_call: TRBJ2-1; clone_size: .; d_call: TRBD1; cdr3_length: 15; v_call: TRBV11-3; cdr3_aa: CASSYGQGALDEQFF; cdr3_nt: TGTGCCAGCAGCTACGGACAGGGTGCATTAGATGAGCAGTTCTTC
j_call: TRBJ1-2; clone_size: .; d_call: TRBD1; cdr3_length: 15; v_call: TRBV2; cdr3_aa: CASSVIKATGNGYTF; cdr3_nt: TGTGCCAGCAGTGTAATTAAGGCGACAGGGAATGGCTACACCTTC
j_call: TRBJ2-1; clone_size: .; d_call: .; cdr3_length: 15; v_call: TRBV9; cdr3_aa: CASSPQWTPSNEQFF; cdr3_nt: TGTGCCAGCAGCCCTCAGTGGACTCCTTCCAATGAGCAGTTCTTC
j_call: TRBJ1-2; clone_size: .; d_call: TRBD1; cdr3_length: 19; v_call: TRBV2; cdr3_aa: CASNIFRDRGYNAHYGYTF; cdr3_nt: TGTGCCAGCAATATTTTCAGGGACAGGGGCTACAATGCCCACTATGGCTACACCTTC
j_call: TRBJ1-5; clone_size: .; d_call: .; cdr3_length: 12; v_call: TRBV5-4; cdr3_aa: CASSFQGMPQHF; cdr3_nt: TGTGCCAGCAGCTTCCAGGGGATGCCCCAGCATTTT
j_call: TRBJ2-3; clone_size: .; d_call: TRBD2; cdr3_length: 17; v_call: TRBV5-1; cdr3_aa: CASSLPTSGSFTDTQYF; cdr3_nt: TGCGCCAGCAGCTTGCCGACTAGCGGGAGTTTCACAGATACGCAGTATTTT
j_call: TRBJ2-7; clone_size: .; d_call: .; cdr3_length: 14; v_call: TRBV7-8; cdr3_aa: CASSLGRYSYEQYF; cdr3_nt: TGTGCCAGCAGCTTAGGCAGGTACTCCTACGAGCAGTACTTC
j_call: TRBJ2-3; clone_size: .; d_call: TRBD1; cdr3_length: 14; v_call: TRBV11-2; cdr3_aa: CASSDRDRVDTQYF; cdr3_nt: TGTGCCAGCAGCGACCGGGACAGGGTCGATACGCAGTATTTT
j_call: TRBJ1-2; clone_size: once; d_call: TRBD1; cdr3_length: 17; v_call: TRBV27; cdr3_aa: CASSKPGQGSGGYGYTF; cdr3_nt: TGTGCCAGCAGCAAACCGGGACAGGGGAGTGGGGGCTATGGCTACACCTTC